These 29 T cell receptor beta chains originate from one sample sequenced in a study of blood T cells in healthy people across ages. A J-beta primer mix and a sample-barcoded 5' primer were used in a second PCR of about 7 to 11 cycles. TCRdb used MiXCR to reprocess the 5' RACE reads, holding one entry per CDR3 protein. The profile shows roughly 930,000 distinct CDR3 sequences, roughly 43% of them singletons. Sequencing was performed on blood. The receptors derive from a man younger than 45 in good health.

The CDR3 loop is CSVKPNRDHNEQFF. In DNA, the CDR3 is TGCAGCGTTAAACCCAACCGGGACCACAATGAGCAGTTCTTC. This chain links TRBV29-1 with TRBJ2-1; TRBD1 or TRBD2 may be the D gene (5 bases each). This CDR3 region has 14 residues. Germline lookup yields CDR1 SQVTM and CDR2 ANQGSEA. The germline V and J ends were trimmed by 5 bases and 5 bases, with 16 bases remaining between them.

CDR3 loop: CASSTGQVPYNEQYF. The CDR3 nucleotides are TGTGCCAGCAGCACCGGACAGGTACCCTACAATGAGCAGTACTTC. This rearrangement joins TRBV5-5 to TRBJ2-1, with 7 bases fitting TRBD1. The DNA matches TRBJ2-7 better at its end, which makes the J call doubtful. Per the germline V gene, CDR1 is SGHKS and CDR2 is YYEKEE (reference sequence). The CDR3 has 15 residues.

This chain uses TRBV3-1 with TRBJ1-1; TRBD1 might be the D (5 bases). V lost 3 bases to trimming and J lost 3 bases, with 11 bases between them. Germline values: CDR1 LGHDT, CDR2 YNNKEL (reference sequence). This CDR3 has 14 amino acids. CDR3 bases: TGTGCCAGCAGCCACGGAAGGGGTGACACTGAAGCTTTCTTT. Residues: CASSHGRGDTEAFF.

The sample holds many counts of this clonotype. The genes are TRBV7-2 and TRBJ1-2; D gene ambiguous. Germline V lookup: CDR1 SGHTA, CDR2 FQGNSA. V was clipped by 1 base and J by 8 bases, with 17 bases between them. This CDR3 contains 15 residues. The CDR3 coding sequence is TGTGCCAGCAGCTTAGATCTGGGTATCTTCTACGGCTACACCTTC. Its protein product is CASSLDLGIFYGYTF.

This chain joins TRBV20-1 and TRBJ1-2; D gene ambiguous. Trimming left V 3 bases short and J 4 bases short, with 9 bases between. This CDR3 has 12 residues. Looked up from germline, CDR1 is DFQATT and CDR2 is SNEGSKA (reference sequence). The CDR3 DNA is TGCAGTGCTAGTACCAGGCTCTATGGCTACACCTTC. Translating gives CSASTRLYGYTF.

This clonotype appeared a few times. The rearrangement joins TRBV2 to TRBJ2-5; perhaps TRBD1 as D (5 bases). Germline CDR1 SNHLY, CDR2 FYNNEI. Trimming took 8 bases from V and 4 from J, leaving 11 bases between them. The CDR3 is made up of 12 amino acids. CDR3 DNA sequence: TGTGCCAGCCCGACAGTCTCAGAGACCCAGTACTTC. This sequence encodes CASPTVSETQYF.

The CDR3 DNA sequence: TGTGCCAGCAGCTTAGAGCCGGGACAGTTGTACAATGAGCAGTTCTTC. Translated, it gives CASSLEPGQLYNEQFF. The V and J genes are TRBV11-3 and TRBJ2-1; 7 bases are a match to TRBD1. CDR1 and CDR2 from the germline V gene are SGHNT and YENEEA. Trimming at V came to 0 bases and at J to 4 bases, leaving 6 bases not matched to a gene. The CDR3 has 16 residues.

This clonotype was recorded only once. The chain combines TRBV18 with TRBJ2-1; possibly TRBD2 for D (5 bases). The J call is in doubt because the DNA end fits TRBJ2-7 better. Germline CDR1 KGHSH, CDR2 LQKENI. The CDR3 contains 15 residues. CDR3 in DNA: TGTGCCAGCTCACCACCGAGCCTAGCAAAACACGAGCAGTACTTC. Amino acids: CASSPPSLAKHEQYF.

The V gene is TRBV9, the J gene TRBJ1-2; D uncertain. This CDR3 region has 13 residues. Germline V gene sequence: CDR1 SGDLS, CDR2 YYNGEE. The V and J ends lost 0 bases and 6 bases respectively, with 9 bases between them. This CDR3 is CASSVGFTDGYTF. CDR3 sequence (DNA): TGTGCCAGCAGCGTAGGCTTCACAGATGGCTACACCTTC.

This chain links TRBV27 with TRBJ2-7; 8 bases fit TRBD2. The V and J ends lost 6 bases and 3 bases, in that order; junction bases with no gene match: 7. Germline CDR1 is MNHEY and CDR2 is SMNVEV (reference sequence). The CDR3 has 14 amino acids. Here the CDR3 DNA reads TGTGCCAGCAGCAACGGGGGGGTCGGCTACGAGCAGTACTTC. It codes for CASSNGGVGYEQYF.

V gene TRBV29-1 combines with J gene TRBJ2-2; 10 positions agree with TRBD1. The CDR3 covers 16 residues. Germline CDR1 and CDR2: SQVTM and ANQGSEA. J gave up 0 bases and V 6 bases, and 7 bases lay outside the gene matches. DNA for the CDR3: TGCAGCGTGAGGACAGGGGGTACCGCGAACACCGGGGAGCTGTTTTTT. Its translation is CSVRTGGTANTGELFF.

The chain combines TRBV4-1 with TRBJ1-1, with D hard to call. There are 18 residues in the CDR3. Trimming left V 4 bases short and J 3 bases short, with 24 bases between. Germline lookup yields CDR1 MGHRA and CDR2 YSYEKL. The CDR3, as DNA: TGCGCCAGCAGCCCCGATGACACCCGCGGAGCTTGGGACACTGAAGCTTTCTTT. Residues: CASSPDDTRGAWDTEAFF.

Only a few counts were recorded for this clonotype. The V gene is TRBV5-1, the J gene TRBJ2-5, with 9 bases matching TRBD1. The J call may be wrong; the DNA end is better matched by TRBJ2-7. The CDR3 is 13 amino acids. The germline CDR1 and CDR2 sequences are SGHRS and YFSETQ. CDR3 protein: CASLYGQGYEQYF. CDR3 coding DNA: TGCGCCAGCCTGTATGGACAGGGGTACGAGCAGTACTTC.

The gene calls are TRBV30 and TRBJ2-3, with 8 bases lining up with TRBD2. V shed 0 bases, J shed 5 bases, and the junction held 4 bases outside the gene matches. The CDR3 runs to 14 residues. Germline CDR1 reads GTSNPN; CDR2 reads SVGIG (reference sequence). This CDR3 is CAWSVSGAGDTQYF. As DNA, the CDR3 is TGTGCCTGGAGTGTTAGCGGGGCCGGAGATACGCAGTATTTT.

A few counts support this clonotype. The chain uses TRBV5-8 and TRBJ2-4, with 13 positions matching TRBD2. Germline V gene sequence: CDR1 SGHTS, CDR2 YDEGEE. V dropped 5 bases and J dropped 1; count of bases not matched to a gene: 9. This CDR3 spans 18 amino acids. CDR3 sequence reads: CASSFTSGGAVAKNIQYF. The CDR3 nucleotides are TGTGCCAGCAGTTTCACTAGCGGGGGGGCCGTGGCCAAAAACATTCAGTACTTC.

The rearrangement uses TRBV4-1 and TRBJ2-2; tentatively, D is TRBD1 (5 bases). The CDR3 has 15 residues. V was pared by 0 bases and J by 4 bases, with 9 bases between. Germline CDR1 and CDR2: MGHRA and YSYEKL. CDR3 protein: CASSQDPQGTGELFF. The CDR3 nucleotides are TGCGCCAGCAGCCAAGATCCCCAGGGCACCGGGGAGCTGTTTTTT.

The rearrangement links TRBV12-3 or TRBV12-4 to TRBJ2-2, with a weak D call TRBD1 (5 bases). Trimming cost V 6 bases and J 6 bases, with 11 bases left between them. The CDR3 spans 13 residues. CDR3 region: CASSQGYPGELFF. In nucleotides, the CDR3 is TGTGCCAGCAGCCAGGGTTATCCCGGGGAGCTGTTTTTT.

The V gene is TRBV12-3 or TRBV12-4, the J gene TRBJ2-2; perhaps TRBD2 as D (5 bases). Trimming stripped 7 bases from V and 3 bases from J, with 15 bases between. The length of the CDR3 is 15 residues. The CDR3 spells CASKVANGYTGELFF. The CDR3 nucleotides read TGTGCCAGCAAAGTAGCGAACGGTTACACCGGGGAGCTGTTTTTT.

CDR3 bases: TGCAGTGCTAGAGATGGCGGCCAGAACACTGAAGCTTTCTTT. It is translated as CSARDGGQNTEAFF. This chain connects TRBV20-1 to TRBJ1-1; D gene unclear. V was clipped by 0 bases and J by 1 base, with 9 bases between them. The CDR3 totals 14 residues. In germline, CDR1 is DFQATT, CDR2 SNEGSKA (reference sequence).

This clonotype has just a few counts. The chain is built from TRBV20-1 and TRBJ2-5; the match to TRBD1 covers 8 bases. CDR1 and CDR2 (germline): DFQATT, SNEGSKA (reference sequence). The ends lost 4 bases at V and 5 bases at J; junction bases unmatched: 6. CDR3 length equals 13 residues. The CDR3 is CSANNRGTETQYF. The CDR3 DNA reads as TGCAGTGCTAACAACAGGGGGACTGAGACCCAGTACTTC.

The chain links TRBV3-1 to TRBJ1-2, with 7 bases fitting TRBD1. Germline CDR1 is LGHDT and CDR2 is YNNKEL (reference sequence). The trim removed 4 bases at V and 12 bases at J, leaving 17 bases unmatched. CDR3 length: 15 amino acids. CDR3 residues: CASSRGGTALTADTF. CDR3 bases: TGTGCCAGCAGCCGAGGGGGGACAGCTCTTACGGCTGACACCTTC.

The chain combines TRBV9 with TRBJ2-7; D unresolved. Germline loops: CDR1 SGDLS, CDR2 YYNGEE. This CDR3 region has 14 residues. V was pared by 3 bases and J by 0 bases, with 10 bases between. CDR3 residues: CASSADGTSYEQYF. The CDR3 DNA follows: TGTGCCAGCAGCGCGGACGGAACCTCCTACGAGCAGTACTTC.

CDR3 amino acids: CASSSGLDRSNTEAFF. The CDR3 coding sequence is TGTGCCAGCAGCTCAGGGTTGGACAGATCAAACACTGAAGCTTTCTTT. The chain links TRBV6-2 or TRBV6-3 to TRBJ1-1; possible D gene TRBD1, 6 bases. Looked up from germline, CDR1 is MNHEY and CDR2 is SVGEGT. V lost 6 bases to trimming and J lost 2 bases, with 19 bases between them. There are 16 residues in the CDR3.

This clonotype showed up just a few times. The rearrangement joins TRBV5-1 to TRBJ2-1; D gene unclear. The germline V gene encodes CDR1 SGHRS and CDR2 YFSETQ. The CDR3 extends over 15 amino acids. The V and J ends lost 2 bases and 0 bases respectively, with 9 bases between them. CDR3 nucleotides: TGCGCCAGCAGCTTCCCTCTGAGCTCCTACAATGAGCAGTTCTTC. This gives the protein CASSFPLSSYNEQFF. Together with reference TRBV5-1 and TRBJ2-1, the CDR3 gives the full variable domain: KAGVTQTPRYLIKTRGQQVTLSCSPISGHRSVSWYQQTPGQGLQFLFEYFSETQRNKGNFPGRFSGRQFSNSRSEMNVSTLELGDSALYLCASSFPLSSYNEQFFGPGTRLTVL.

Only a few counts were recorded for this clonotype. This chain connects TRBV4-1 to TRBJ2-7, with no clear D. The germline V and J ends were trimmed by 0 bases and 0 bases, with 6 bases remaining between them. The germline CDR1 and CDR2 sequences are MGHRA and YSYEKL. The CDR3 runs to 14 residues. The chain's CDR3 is CASSQDVNSYEQYF. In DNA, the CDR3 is TGCGCCAGCAGCCAAGATGTGAACTCCTACGAGCAGTACTTC.

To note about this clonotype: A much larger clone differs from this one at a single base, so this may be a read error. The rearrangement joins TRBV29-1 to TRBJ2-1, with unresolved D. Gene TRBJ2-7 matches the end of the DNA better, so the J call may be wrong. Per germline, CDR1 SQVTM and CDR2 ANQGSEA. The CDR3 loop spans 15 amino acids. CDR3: CSVEIWGSSYNEQYF. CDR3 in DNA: TGCAGCGTTGAAATTTGGGGTAGCTCCTACAATGAGCAGTACTTC.

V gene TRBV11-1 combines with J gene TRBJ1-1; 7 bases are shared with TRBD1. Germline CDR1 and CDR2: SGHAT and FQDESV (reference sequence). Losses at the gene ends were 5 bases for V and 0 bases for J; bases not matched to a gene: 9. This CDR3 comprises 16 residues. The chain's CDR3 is CASSPTAGQVNTEAFF. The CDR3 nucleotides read TGTGCCAGCAGCCCGACGGCCGGACAGGTGAACACTGAAGCTTTCTTT.

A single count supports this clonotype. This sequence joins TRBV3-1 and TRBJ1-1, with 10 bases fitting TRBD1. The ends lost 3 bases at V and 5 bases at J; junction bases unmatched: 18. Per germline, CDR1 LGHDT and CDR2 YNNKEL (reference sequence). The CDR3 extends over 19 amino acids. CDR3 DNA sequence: TGTGCCAGCAGCCAGGCCAGGACAGGGGGGAGGGCGCGACTGACTGAAGCTTTCTTT. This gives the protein CASSQARTGGRARLTEAFF.

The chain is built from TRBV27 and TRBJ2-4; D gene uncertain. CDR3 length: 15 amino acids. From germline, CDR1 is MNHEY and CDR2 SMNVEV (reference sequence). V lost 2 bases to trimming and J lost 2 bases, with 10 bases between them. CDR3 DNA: TGTGCCAGCAGTTTAGGGGTAGGGACCAAAAACATTCAGTACTTC. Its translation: CASSLGVGTKNIQYF.